A selection of T cell receptor beta chains follows, all from one sample in a study of blood T cell repertoires in COVID-19. The assay was immunoSEQ multiplex PCR, and TCRdb's table has in-frame clones only and misses some. The sample has under 100,000 clones; about 86% are singletons. The sequenced material came from peripheral blood. Source of these receptors: a woman in her sixties or seventies with acute or convalescent COVID-19. Each CDR3 is given with its conserved first and last residue. Each record gives: CDR3 length, D gene, clone size, J gene, V gene, CDR3 protein, CDR3 DNA. The D gene is left open where the match is weak. Rows may omit the clone size; those that give it use once, few, many or a size class.

CDR3 length: 14
D gene: NA
clone size: NA
J gene: TRBJ2-5
V gene: TRBV3-1/TRBV3-2
CDR3 protein: CASSQEILFETQYF
CDR3 DNA: TGTGCCAGCAGCCAAGAAATCCTGTTTGAGACCCAGTACTTC

CDR3 length: 15
D gene: NA
clone size: NA
J gene: TRBJ1-2
V gene: TRBV6-5
CDR3 protein: CASSSDRRVYYGYTF
CDR3 DNA: TGTGCCAGCAGCTCCGACAGGCGCGTCTACTATGGCTACACCTTC

CDR3 length: 16
D gene: TRBD2
clone size: NA
J gene: TRBJ2-7
V gene: TRBV11-2
CDR3 protein: CASSPGTAGLAYEQYF
CDR3 DNA: TGTGCCAGCAGCCCAGGGACGGCCGGACTAGCCTACGAGCAGTACTTC

CDR3 length: 17
D gene: NA
clone size: NA
J gene: TRBJ2-3
V gene: TRBV13
CDR3 protein: CASSQLRDTYSTDTQYF
CDR3 DNA: TGTGCCAGCAGCCAGCTCCGGGACACCTATAGCACAGATACGCAGTATTTT

CDR3 length: 15
D gene: NA
clone size: NA
J gene: TRBJ1-5
V gene: TRBV15
CDR3 protein: CATSRGRRNNQPQHF
CDR3 DNA: TGTGCCACCAGCAGAGGGCGGAGAAACAATCAGCCCCAGCATTTT

CDR3 length: 15
D gene: NA
clone size: NA
J gene: TRBJ1-5
V gene: TRBV6-2/TRBV6-3
CDR3 protein: CASSYGQFSNQPQHF
CDR3 DNA: TGTGCCAGCAGTTACGGGCAGTTTAGCAATCAGCCCCAGCATTTT

CDR3 length: 15
D gene: TRBD1
clone size: NA
J gene: TRBJ1-5
V gene: TRBV5-8
CDR3 protein: CASSRGQMNNQPQHF
CDR3 DNA: TGTGCCAGCAGTAGGGGACAGATGAACAATCAGCCCCAGCATTTT

CDR3 length: 17
D gene: TRBD1
clone size: NA
J gene: TRBJ1-3
V gene: TRBV5-1
CDR3 protein: CASSLVSGQNSGNTIYF
CDR3 DNA: TGCGCCAGCAGCTTGGTGTCGGGACAGAACTCTGGAAACACCATATATTTT

CDR3 length: 16
D gene: TRBD1
clone size: once
J gene: TRBJ1-3
V gene: TRBV9
CDR3 protein: CASSVGQGSSGNTIYF
CDR3 DNA: TGTGCCAGCAGCGTTGGACAGGGGAGCTCTGGAAACACCATATATTTT

CDR3 length: 15
D gene: TRBD1
clone size: once
J gene: TRBJ1-1
V gene: TRBV2
CDR3 protein: CASSFDRGRRSEAFF
CDR3 DNA: TGTGCCAGCAGCTTTGACAGGGGGCGAAGGAGTGAAGCTTTCTTT

CDR3 length: 13
D gene: NA
clone size: NA
J gene: TRBJ2-7
V gene: TRBV6-5
CDR3 protein: CASSYRETYEQYF
CDR3 DNA: TGTGCCAGCAGTTACAGGGAGACCTACGAGCAGTACTTC

CDR3 length: 15
D gene: TRBD1
clone size: NA
J gene: TRBJ1-4
V gene: TRBV6-5
CDR3 protein: CASKSAGQGPEKLFF
CDR3 DNA: TGTGCCAGCAAGTCTGCGGGACAGGGCCCTGAAAAACTGTTTTTT

CDR3 length: 14
D gene: NA
clone size: NA
J gene: TRBJ1-1
V gene: TRBV6-6
CDR3 protein: CASSYSTRDTEAFF
CDR3 DNA: TGTGCCAGCAGTTACTCGACGAGGGATACTGAAGCTTTCTTT

CDR3 length: 15
D gene: TRBD2
clone size: NA
J gene: TRBJ2-3
V gene: TRBV19
CDR3 protein: CASSIGGSGTDTQYF
CDR3 DNA: TGTGCCAGTAGTATAGGCGGGAGTGGCACAGATACGCAGTATTTT

CDR3 length: 16
D gene: NA
clone size: NA
J gene: TRBJ1-1
V gene: TRBV19
CDR3 protein: CASSSSGAAPNTEAFF
CDR3 DNA: TGTGCCAGTAGTAGTTCAGGGGCCGCACCGAACACTGAAGCTTTCTTT

CDR3 length: 16
D gene: TRBD2
clone size: NA
J gene: TRBJ2-2
V gene: TRBV7-7
CDR3 protein: CASSLGLAGRTGELFF
CDR3 DNA: TGTGCTAGCAGCTTAGGACTAGCGGGTCGCACCGGGGAGCTGTTTTTT

CDR3 length: 19
D gene: TRBD1
clone size: NA
J gene: TRBJ1-2
V gene: TRBV7-7
CDR3 protein: CASSLVDRGTPHGNDGYTF
CDR3 DNA: TGTGCTAGCAGCTTAGTGGACAGGGGGACCCCACATGGGAACGATGGCTACACCTTC

CDR3 length: 12
D gene: NA
clone size: NA
J gene: TRBJ2-7
V gene: TRBV5-4
CDR3 protein: CASSLSQYEQYF
CDR3 DNA: TGTGCCAGCAGCTTGAGTCAGTACGAGCAGTACTTC

CDR3 length: 14
D gene: TRBD1
clone size: once
J gene: TRBJ1-1
V gene: TRBV30
CDR3 protein: CAWSKTGVGTEAFF
CDR3 DNA: TGTGCCTGGAGTAAAACAGGGGTAGGCACTGAAGCTTTCTTT

CDR3 length: 15
D gene: NA
clone size: NA
J gene: TRBJ1-1
V gene: TRBV7-2
CDR3 protein: CASSLAWQVNTEAFF
CDR3 DNA: TGTGCCAGCAGCTTAGCTTGGCAGGTAAACACTGAAGCTTTCTTT

CDR3 length: 14
D gene: TRBD1
clone size: few
J gene: TRBJ1-2
V gene: TRBV30
CDR3 protein: CAWWGQEANYGYTF
CDR3 DNA: TGTGCCTGGTGGGGACAGGAAGCTAACTATGGCTACACCTTC

CDR3 length: 15
D gene: NA
clone size: few
J gene: TRBJ2-1
V gene: TRBV24-1
CDR3 protein: CATSDSRQGHNEQFF
CDR3 DNA: TGTGCCACCAGTGATTCGCGGCAGGGCCACAATGAGCAGTTCTTC

CDR3 length: 11
D gene: TRBD2
clone size: NA
J gene: TRBJ2-7
V gene: TRBV20-1
CDR3 protein: CSAGGPYEQYF
CDR3 DNA: TGCAGCGCGGGGGGGCCTTACGAGCAGTACTTC

CDR3 length: 12
D gene: NA
clone size: medium-sized
J gene: TRBJ2-3
V gene: TRBV11-3
CDR3 protein: CASSPARDTQYF
CDR3 DNA: TGTGCCAGCAGCCCAGCGAGGGATACGCAGTATTTT

CDR3 length: 19
D gene: TRBD2
clone size: few
J gene: TRBJ2-1
V gene: TRBV11-3
CDR3 protein: CASSKGLAGALSSYNEQFF
CDR3 DNA: TGTGCCAGCAGCAAAGGACTAGCGGGAGCGCTTAGCTCCTACAATGAGCAGTTCTTC

CDR3 length: 16
D gene: NA
clone size: NA
J gene: TRBJ2-7
V gene: TRBV5-1
CDR3 protein: CASSSMGILLGYEQYF
CDR3 DNA: TGCGCCAGCAGCTCGATGGGGATACTACTAGGCTACGAGCAGTACTTC

CDR3 length: 14
D gene: TRBD1
clone size: NA
J gene: TRBJ1-3
V gene: TRBV5-1
CDR3 protein: CASSLDRAGNTIYF
CDR3 DNA: TGCGCCAGCAGTCTTGACAGGGCTGGAAACACCATATATTTT

CDR3 length: 16
D gene: NA
clone size: NA
J gene: TRBJ2-1
V gene: TRBV11-3
CDR3 protein: CASSLGGGHPSDEQFF
CDR3 DNA: TGTGCCAGCAGCTTAGGAGGGGGTCACCCCTCCGATGAGCAGTTCTTC

CDR3 length: 15
D gene: NA
clone size: NA
J gene: TRBJ1-3
V gene: TRBV5-1
CDR3 protein: CASSLGAGDGNTIYF
CDR3 DNA: TGCGCCAGCAGCTTGGGAGCAGGGGATGGAAACACCATATATTTT

CDR3 length: 15
D gene: NA
clone size: NA
J gene: TRBJ1-1
V gene: TRBV11-3
CDR3 protein: CASRPQGGRGTEAFF
CDR3 DNA: TGTGCCAGCAGACCTCAGGGTGGGAGGGGCACTGAAGCTTTCTTT

CDR3 length: 14
D gene: NA
clone size: once
J gene: TRBJ1-1
V gene: TRBV5-1
CDR3 protein: CASSLVDSGSEAFF
CDR3 DNA: TGCGCCAGCAGCTTGGTAGATTCGGGGTCTGAAGCTTTCTTT

CDR3 length: 9
D gene: NA
clone size: NA
J gene: TRBJ2-1
V gene: TRBV29-1
CDR3 protein: CSVEPEQFF
CDR3 DNA: TGCAGCGTGGAGCCTGAGCAGTTCTTC

CDR3 length: 13
D gene: NA
clone size: NA
J gene: TRBJ2-5
V gene: TRBV4-1
CDR3 protein: CASSSSLRETQYF
CDR3 DNA: TGCGCCAGCAGCTCCTCTCTGAGGGAGACCCAGTACTTC

CDR3 length: 20
D gene: TRBD2
clone size: few
J gene: TRBJ2-1
V gene: TRBV5-1
CDR3 protein: CASSLRVGWREGTSYNEQFF
CDR3 DNA: TGCGCCAGCAGCTTGAGAGTGGGTTGGCGGGAGGGAACCTCCTACAATGAGCAGTTCTTC

CDR3 length: 15
D gene: NA
clone size: NA
J gene: TRBJ1-5
V gene: TRBV7-2
CDR3 protein: CASSLVGESNQPQHF
CDR3 DNA: TGTGCCAGCAGCTTAGTAGGGGAAAGCAATCAGCCCCAGCATTTT

CDR3 length: 15
D gene: NA
clone size: NA
J gene: TRBJ2-3
V gene: TRBV5-1
CDR3 protein: CASSPRISSTDTQYF
CDR3 DNA: TGCGCCAGCAGCCCTCGTATTTCTAGCACAGATACGCAGTATTTT

CDR3 length: 15
D gene: TRBD2
clone size: NA
J gene: TRBJ2-1
V gene: TRBV7-3
CDR3 protein: CASSSQRGEYNEQFF
CDR3 DNA: TGTGCCAGCAGCTCCCAGCGGGGCGAATACAATGAGCAGTTCTTC

CDR3 length: 17
D gene: NA
clone size: NA
J gene: TRBJ1-1
V gene: TRBV3-1/TRBV3-2
CDR3 protein: CASSQEQPPARGTEAFF
CDR3 DNA: TGTGCCAGCAGCCAAGAGCAGCCCCCTGCAAGGGGCACTGAAGCTTTCTTT

CDR3 length: 15
D gene: NA
clone size: NA
J gene: TRBJ2-2
V gene: TRBV5-1
CDR3 protein: CASSLPSANTGELFF
CDR3 DNA: TGCGCCAGCAGCTTGCCTAGCGCGAACACCGGGGAGCTGTTTTTT

CDR3 length: 16
D gene: TRBD2
clone size: NA
J gene: TRBJ2-7
V gene: TRBV7-9
CDR3 protein: CASSLGGAGGSYEQYF
CDR3 DNA: TGTGCCAGCAGCTTAGGCGGCGCGGGAGGCTCCTACGAGCAGTACTTC

CDR3 length: 14
D gene: NA
clone size: NA
J gene: TRBJ2-1
V gene: TRBV6-5
CDR3 protein: CASSTRETYNEQFF
CDR3 DNA: TGTGCCAGCAGTACTCGGGAGACCTACAATGAGCAGTTCTTC

CDR3 length: 16
D gene: NA
clone size: NA
J gene: TRBJ2-3
V gene: TRBV24-1
CDR3 protein: CATSDTRNNGADTQYF
CDR3 DNA: TGTGCCACCAGTGACACCCGAAATAACGGGGCAGATACGCAGTATTTT

CDR3 length: 14
D gene: TRBD1
clone size: few
J gene: TRBJ2-7
V gene: TRBV27
CDR3 protein: CASSGGNRGYEQYF
CDR3 DNA: TGTGCCAGCAGTGGTGGGAACAGGGGTTACGAGCAGTACTTC

CDR3 length: 12
D gene: NA
clone size: NA
J gene: TRBJ2-3
V gene: TRBV27
CDR3 protein: CASSALGYTQYF
CDR3 DNA: TGTGCCAGCAGTGCCCTCGGGTATACGCAGTATTTT

CDR3 length: 16
D gene: NA
clone size: NA
J gene: TRBJ1-2
V gene: TRBV2
CDR3 protein: CASSERDRAPNYGYTF
CDR3 DNA: TGTGCCAGCAGTGAGAGGGATAGGGCGCCGAACTATGGCTACACCTTC

CDR3 length: 11
D gene: NA
clone size: NA
J gene: TRBJ1-1
V gene: TRBV6-5
CDR3 protein: CASRLNTEAFF
CDR3 DNA: TGTGCCAGCAGACTAAACACTGAAGCTTTCTTT

CDR3 length: 15
D gene: NA
clone size: once
J gene: TRBJ1-5
V gene: TRBV6-2/TRBV6-3
CDR3 protein: CASSYSRVINLPQHF
CDR3 DNA: TGTGCCAGCAGTTACTCGAGGGTAATCAATCTACCCCAGCATTTT

CDR3 length: 14
D gene: NA
clone size: NA
J gene: TRBJ1-4
V gene: TRBV29-1
CDR3 protein: CSVEEVGSGEKLFF
CDR3 DNA: TGCAGCGTTGAAGAGGTAGGCAGCGGTGAAAAACTGTTTTTT

CDR3 length: 13
D gene: NA
clone size: NA
J gene: TRBJ1-1
V gene: TRBV5-4
CDR3 protein: CASSLIRNTEAFF
CDR3 DNA: TGTGCCAGCAGCTTGATTCGGAACACTGAAGCTTTCTTT

CDR3 length: 15
D gene: NA
clone size: NA
J gene: TRBJ1-6
V gene: TRBV3-1/TRBV3-2
CDR3 protein: CASSQPGEVWSPLHF
CDR3 DNA: TGTGCCAGCAGCCAACCGGGGGAGGTTTGGTCACCCCTCCACTTT

CDR3 length: 16
D gene: NA
clone size: NA
J gene: TRBJ2-1
V gene: TRBV5-6
CDR3 protein: CASSLAAGRGDNEQFF
CDR3 DNA: TGTGCCAGCAGCCTGGCCGCAGGGCGGGGTGACAATGAGCAGTTCTTC

CDR3 length: 16
D gene: TRBD2
clone size: NA
J gene: TRBJ2-1
V gene: TRBV28
CDR3 protein: CASSFLTSDSYNEQFF
CDR3 DNA: TGTGCCAGCAGTTTCCTAACTAGCGACTCCTACAATGAGCAGTTCTTC

CDR3 length: 13
D gene: TRBD2
clone size: NA
J gene: TRBJ2-7
V gene: TRBV9
CDR3 protein: CASSGGLAAEQYF
CDR3 DNA: TGTGCCAGCAGCGGAGGACTAGCGGCCGAGCAGTACTTC

CDR3 length: 14
D gene: NA
clone size: NA
J gene: TRBJ1-6
V gene: TRBV27
CDR3 protein: CASRGSSYNSPLHF
CDR3 DNA: TGTGCCAGCAGGGGCAGCTCCTATAATTCACCCCTCCACTTT

CDR3 length: 14
D gene: NA
clone size: NA
J gene: TRBJ2-3
V gene: TRBV7-3
CDR3 protein: CASSYLGGTDTQYF
CDR3 DNA: TGTGCCAGCAGCTACCTTGGCGGGACAGATACGCAGTATTTT

CDR3 length: 14
D gene: TRBD1
clone size: NA
J gene: TRBJ1-1
V gene: TRBV6-5
CDR3 protein: CASSRQGVETEAFF
CDR3 DNA: TGTGCCAGCAGTCGACAGGGGGTAGAGACTGAAGCTTTCTTT

CDR3 length: 14
D gene: TRBD1
clone size: NA
J gene: TRBJ1-2
V gene: TRBV6-2/TRBV6-3
CDR3 protein: CASSPLNDRGGYTF
CDR3 DNA: TGTGCCAGCAGTCCACTTAACGACAGGGGTGGCTACACCTTC

CDR3 length: 11
D gene: NA
clone size: NA
J gene: TRBJ2-1
V gene: TRBV19
CDR3 protein: CASRGYNEQFF
CDR3 DNA: TGTGCCAGTCGGGGTTACAATGAGCAGTTCTTC